This entry lists 5 T cell receptor beta chains sequenced from one sample in a study of T cells in Graves' hyperthyroidism and ophthalmopathy. Using RNA transcripts as the source, TCR beta CDR3 regions were amplified. HTBI primers were the set used in a first-round RT-PCR of the TCR CDR3. Each CDR3 protein gets one entry after TCRdb re-called the multiplex PCR reads with MiXCR. The data show about 270,000 distinct CDR3 sequences, with approximately 20% seen just once and around 64% held by the top ten. The sequencing sample was made of blood. The receptor source for this set is a man between 25 and 39 years old with Graves' ophthalmopathy.

This chain uses TRBV12-3 or TRBV12-4 with TRBJ2-1; 7 bases line up with TRBD1. V lost 6 bases, J lost 1 base, and 6 bases stayed unmatched. The CDR3 covers 15 residues. The CDR3 region has the DNA TGTGCCAGCAGGATAACAGGGGATTCCTACAATGAGCAGTTCTTC. Translation: CASRITGDSYNEQFF.

This clonotype was counted at least ten times. The genes are TRBV18 and TRBJ1-1; D perhaps matches TRBD1 (6 bases). The CDR3 is 13 residues long. Trimming left V 6 bases short and J 5 bases short, with 13 bases between. Germline V gene lookup returns CDR1 KGHSH and CDR2 LQKENI. The CDR3 protein is CASSYGGLTEAFF. The CDR3, as DNA: TGTGCCAGCTCCTACGGGGGGCTGACTGAAGCTTTCTTT.

Only a few counts were recorded for this clonotype. This chain links TRBV28 with TRBJ1-2; 10 bases line up with TRBD1. CDR1 and CDR2 from the germline V gene are MDHEN and SYDVKM. Trimming at V came to 5 bases and at J to 8 bases, leaving 14 bases not matched to a gene. This CDR3 has 16 amino acids. Here the CDR3 reads CASSRNPGTGEKGYTF. The CDR3, as DNA: TGTGCCAGCAGTCGCAACCCAGGGACAGGGGAAAAGGGCTACACCTTC.

This clonotype was counted a few times. The chain uses TRBV20-1 and TRBJ1-2, with 9 bases lining up with TRBD1. Germline V gives CDR1 DFQATT, CDR2 SNEGSKA (reference sequence). This CDR3 has 16 amino acids. Trimming took 3 bases from V and 7 from J; bases not matched to a gene: 15. In DNA form, the CDR3 reads TGCAGTGCTAGTACGCCGGGACAGGGCACCGGGGGTGGCTACACCTTC. Translation gives CSASTPGQGTGGGYTF.

In its sample, this clonotype was seen many times. The V call is TRBV2, the J call TRBJ2-3; D ambiguous. This CDR3 spans 15 amino acids. Germline V gene lookup returns CDR1 SNHLY and CDR2 FYNNEI. V was shortened by 4 bases and J by 5 bases, with 16 bases between the two germline ends. The CDR3 DNA sequence: TGTGCCAGCAGTGGAAGGCCAACAGTCGGAGATACGCAGTATTTT. As protein: CASSGRPTVGDTQYF. Based on the CDR3 plus reference TRBV2 and TRBJ2-3, the full variable domain is EPEVTQTPSHQVTQMGQEVILRCVPISNHLYFYWYRQILGQKVEFLVSFYNNEISEKSEIFDDQFSVERPDGSNFTLKIRSTKLEDSAMYFCASSGRPTVGDTQYFGPGTRLTVL.